The entry below describes one T cell receptor (beta chain). The antigen is unknown. The data were taken from a study of shared clonotypes between healthy human individuals. Study background: Participating donors consisted of a couple of women and a few men aged 18 to 49. Study-level points and caveats: Tissue TCR repertoires likely differ from these blood-only repertoires. The study found roughly 5% of naive CD4 clonotypes shared across a handful of donors.

Some clones are missing from TCRdb's copy, which holds only in-frame ones; the method was immunoSEQ multiplex PCR. The sample consists of roughly 700,000 clones, approximately 79% of them appearing once. Per the germline V gene, CDR1 is LGHNA and CDR2 is YNFKEQ. Trimming pared 5 bases from V and 0 bases from J, leaving 11 bases between. The CDR3 is made up of 15 amino acids. The sequence was collected from a woman in her 30s in good health. Sequencing input: memory CD4+ T cells sorted from blood. Subset denoted: CD45RA-negative fraction. The rearrangement uses TRBV4-2 and TRBJ1-5; D may be TRBD1 (5 bases). The CDR3 spells CASSFGGYSNQPQHF. CDR3 DNA: TGTGCCAGCAGCTTTGGGGGTTATAGCAATCAGCCCCAGCATTTT.